What follows are 20 T cell receptor beta chains derived from one specimen sequenced in a study of glioma-infiltrating T cells. TCR alpha and beta CDR3 regions were amplified from RNA using iRepertoire nested multiplex PCR. TCRdb reprocessed the multiplex PCR reads via MiXCR and lists one record per CDR3 protein. Of more than 100,000 distinct CDR3 sequences listed, around 28% are singletons. Source material: glioma tissue, nonneoplastic brain tissue, or PBMCs (not recorded which). Receptors were obtained from a human donor with low-grade glioma or glioblastoma, undergoing nonglioma brain surgery, or in good health (not recorded which).

The table lists this clonotype with many counts. The V and J genes are TRBV6-6 and TRBJ1-1; D uncertain. The V end was cut by 2 bases, the J end by 2 bases, with 6 bases between. CDR3 length: 13 amino acids. Germline V CDR1 and CDR2: MNHNY, SVGAGI (reference sequence). CDR3 loop: CASSYEVNTEAFF. The CDR3 region has the DNA TGTGCCAGCAGTTACGAAGTTAACACTGAAGCTTTCTTT.

This clonotype was seen at least ten times. The chain couples TRBV28 to TRBJ1-1; 8 nucleotides align to TRBD1. Germline loops: CDR1 MDHEN, CDR2 SYDVKM. Trimming took 6 bases from V and 4 from J; bases not matched to a gene: 13. The CDR3 covers 16 residues. CDR3 sequence: CASSRIAGGAGTEAFF. CDR3 DNA: TGTGCCAGCAGCCGGATTGCAGGGGGCGCCGGCACTGAAGCTTTCTTT.

The rearrangement links TRBV5-5 to TRBJ2-1; 7 nucleotides match TRBD2. Trimming at V came to 6 bases and at J to 6 bases, leaving 9 bases not matched to a gene. Germline V gene lookup returns CDR1 SGHKS and CDR2 YYEKEE (reference sequence). This CDR3 spans 14 amino acids. In DNA, the CDR3 is TGTGCCAGCACAGGACTAGGGCGCTCCAATGAGCAGTTCTTC. This encodes CASTGLGRSNEQFF.

This clonotype was found many times. V usage is TRBV18 and J usage is TRBJ1-2, with D possibly TRBD1 on 5 matching bases. Germline CDR1 KGHSH, CDR2 LQKENI. The V end was cut by 3 bases, the J end by 3 bases, with 8 bases between. CDR3 length: 13 amino acids. The DNA of the CDR3 is TGTGCCAGCTCACCGGGGGAGGACTATGGCTACACCTTC. This translates into CASSPGEDYGYTF.

As to this clonotype: It may be a read error: a sequence one base away is much more abundant. The CDR3 DNA sequence: TGTGCCAGCAAAGGCAGACAAACATACGAGCAGTACTTC. Encoded protein: CASKGRQTYEQYF. The rearrangement uses TRBV2 and TRBJ2-7; D is undetermined. V was shortened by 7 bases and J by 4 bases, with 14 bases between the two germline ends. Germline assignment: CDR1 SNHLY and CDR2 FYNNEI. This CDR3 spans 13 amino acids. Full variable domain (rest looked up from reference TRBV2 and TRBJ2-7): EPEVTQTPSHQVTQMGQEVILRCVPISNHLYFYWYRQILGQKVEFLVSFYNNEISEKSEIFDDQFSVERPDGSNFTLKIRSTKLEDSAMYFCASKGRQTYEQYFGPGTRLTVT.

This clonotype was detected ten times or more. The chain combines TRBV28 with TRBJ1-2; TRBD1 matches 9 bases. This CDR3 contains 17 residues. In germline, CDR1 is MDHEN, CDR2 SYDVKM. Trimming at V came to 4 bases and at J to 8 bases, leaving 17 bases not matched to a gene. The CDR3 sequence is CASSYSGTGKGDEGYTF. The CDR3 DNA is TGTGCCAGCAGTTATTCCGGGACAGGGAAGGGGGACGAAGGCTACACCTTC.

This chain joins TRBV18 and TRBJ2-7; 7 bases agree with TRBD2. Germline V gene sequence: CDR1 KGHSH, CDR2 LQKENI. There are 14 residues in the CDR3. Losses at the gene ends were 3 bases for V and 4 bases for J; bases not matched to a gene: 6. CDR3 in amino acids: CASSPGTTNYEQYF. The CDR3 coding sequence is TGTGCCAGCTCACCGGGGACTACAAATTACGAGCAGTACTTC.

V gene TRBV6-1 combines with J gene TRBJ2-5; D unclear. The CDR3 is 15 residues long. V shed 7 bases and J shed 1 base, with 16 bases lying between them. Germline V gene lookup returns CDR1 MNHNS and CDR2 SASEGT. CDR3 coding DNA: TGTGCCAGCACCGCGGCGGACGGACGCCAAGAGACCCAGTACTTC. Residues: CASTAADGRQETQYF.

As for this clonotype: This clone may be a read error of a much larger clone one base away. The chain carries TRBV7-2 and TRBJ1-2; TRBD1 matches 8 bases. CDR3 size: 11 residues. Per the germline V gene, CDR1 is SGHTA and CDR2 is FQGNSA. In DNA form, the CDR3 reads TGTGCCAGCACCGACAGGGGCGGCTACAGCTTC. It yields the protein CASTDRGGYSF.

The sample holds a few counts of this clonotype. The chain couples TRBV7-9 to TRBJ1-6; D call uncertain. This CDR3 comprises 14 residues. Germline V lookup: CDR1 SEHNR, CDR2 FQNEAQ (reference sequence). The V end was cut by 1 base, the J end by 7 bases, with 8 bases between. This chain's CDR3 is CASSLGFYNSPLHF. CDR3 nucleotide sequence: TGTGCCAGCAGCTTAGGGTTCTACAATTCACCCCTCCACTTT. Complete variable domain (other parts from reference TRBV7-9 and TRBJ1-6): DTGVSQNPRHKITKRGQNVTFRCDPISEHNRLYWYRQTLGQGPEFLTYFQNEAQLEKSRLLSDRFSAERPKGSFSTLEIQRTEQGDSAMYLCASSLGFYNSPLHFGNGTRLTVT.

Comments on this clonotype: A read error may be the cause here, since a much bigger clone is one base away. CDR3 residues: CASSQDRQGETEYF. CDR3 in DNA: TGTGCCAGCAGCCAAGATAGACAGGGAGAGACCGAGTACTTC. The chain combines TRBV4-2 with TRBJ2-5; 7 bases agree with TRBD1. The CDR3 has 14 amino acids. Looked up from germline, CDR1 is LGHNA and CDR2 is YNFKEQ.

This clonotype was seen at least ten times. The V call is TRBV20-1, the J call TRBJ2-4; D may be TRBD2 (6 bases). With 5 bases removed from V and 6 bases from J, the gap between germline ends came to 17 bases. The CDR3 covers 14 residues. Per germline, CDR1 DFQATT and CDR2 SNEGSKA (reference sequence). CDR3 coding DNA: TGCAGTGCTGATCCCGGAGGGCAGGCAAACATTCAGTACTTC. This codes for CSADPGGQANIQYF.

The chain joins TRBV4-2 to TRBJ1-2; 11 bases fit TRBD1. CDR1 LGHNA and CDR2 YNFKEQ come from the germline V gene. This CDR3 has 16 residues. The V and J ends lost 3 bases and 4 bases, in that order; junction bases with no gene match: 7. This chain's CDR3 is CASSQAGTGGFYGYTF. In DNA, the CDR3 is TGTGCCAGCAGCCAGGCCGGGACAGGGGGTTTCTATGGCTACACCTTC.

Only one count was recorded for this clonotype. Possible read error: a much larger clone is one base away. The chain carries TRBV27 and TRBJ2-7; possibly TRBD2 for D (7 bases). Germline V CDR1 and CDR2: MNHEY, SMNVEV (reference sequence). This CDR3 has 16 residues. As DNA, the CDR3 is TGTGCCAGAAGTTTACGTTTAGGGGGGGCGGCTCTTAAGCAGTACTTC. As protein: CARSLRLGGAALKQYF.

CDR3: CASSFSRLAGGVDTQYF. In DNA form, the CDR3 reads TGTGCCAGCAGCTTCTCGAGACTAGCGGGGGGGGTAGATACGCAGTATTTT. V usage is TRBV7-2 and J usage is TRBJ2-3; 14 nucleotides match TRBD2. Germline-derived CDR1 and CDR2 are SGHTA and FQGNSA. V shed 3 bases and J 5 bases; nucleotides not matched to a gene: 7. The CDR3 is 17 residues long.

As for this clonotype: A much larger clone differs from this one at a single base, so this may be a read error. The chain uses TRBV6-2 or TRBV6-3 and TRBJ1-4; the match to TRBD1 covers 7 bases. CDR3 size: 14 residues. CDR1 MNHEY and CDR2 SVGEGT come from the germline V gene. The CDR3, as DNA: TGTGCCAGCAGTTATACAGGGGCTCTGGAAAGACTGTTTTTT. Translated: CASSYTGALERLFF.

This chain uses TRBV20-1 with TRBJ2-5; D not certain. The germline V and J ends were trimmed by 6 bases and 2 bases, with 19 bases remaining between them. Germline V CDR1 and CDR2: DFQATT, SNEGSKA (reference sequence). CDR3 size: 15 residues. CDR3 amino acids: CSAQELGPTQETQYF. The CDR3 coding sequence is TGCAGTGCCCAAGAACTGGGTCCCACTCAAGAGACCCAGTACTTC.

This clonotype was seen many times. The gene calls are TRBV18 and TRBJ1-5; tentative D call: TRBD1 (5 bases). Trimming removed 3 bases from V and 4 bases from J, with 10 bases in between. The V gene's germline CDR1 is KGHSH and CDR2 LQKENI. This CDR3 has 14 residues. CDR3 in DNA: TGTGCCAGCTCACCTACGCCAGGGAATCAGCCCCAGCATTTT. Translation: CASSPTPGNQPQHF.

The chain joins TRBV5-6 to TRBJ1-5, with D unresolved. The CDR3 has 13 amino acids. Germline CDR1 SGHDT, CDR2 YYEEEE. V was pared by 3 bases and J by 7 bases, with 11 bases between. The CDR3, as DNA: TGTGCCAGCAGCTCCTCGTCGCGGCAGCCCCAGCATTTT. The encoded protein is CASSSSSRQPQHF.

This clonotype occurred a few times. V usage is TRBV7-3 and J usage is TRBJ2-5; D is tentatively TRBD1 or TRBD2 (5 bases each). V lost 5 bases to trimming and J lost 5 bases, with 18 bases between them. Germline V gives CDR1 SGHTA, CDR2 FQGTGA. The CDR3 has 15 amino acids. CDR3 sequence (DNA): TGTGCCAGCAGCCGCGACGGGACCAACGGGGAGACCCAGTACTTC. Its translation: CASSRDGTNGETQYF.